One sample yielded the 17 T cell receptor beta chains listed below, sequenced in a study of type 1 regulatory T cells. These receptors have no known antigen. TCRdb reprocessed the reads via MiXCR and lists one record per CDR3 protein. Counted here are 68,000 or so distinct CDR3 sequences, roughly 49% occurring once; the ten biggest clones make up roughly 2.1%. The sample comprised cultured non-Tr1 T cells, either the whole culture or a sorted T cell fraction (not recorded which). The receptors shown here come from a human donor in good health.

This clonotype came up a few times. CDR3 sequence: CSARKAGDSTDTQYF. The CDR3 bases are TGCAGTGCTAGGAAAGCGGGGGATTCCACAGATACGCAGTATTTT. The chain couples TRBV20-1 to TRBJ2-3, with 8 bases matching TRBD2. Germline lookup yields CDR1 DFQATT and CDR2 SNEGSKA (reference sequence). The J segment lost 2 bases and the V segment lost 3 bases, leaving 7 bases of the junction unmatched. The CDR3 has 15 amino acids.

To note about this clonotype: Mismatch with germline at one junction end may stem from a read error. Here the CDR3 reads CVSSQDGGDYNEQFF. The DNA for the CDR3 is TGTGTCAGCAGCCAAGATGGGGGAGACTACAATGAGCAGTTCTTC. The chain combines TRBV4-2 with TRBJ2-1; D assignment may be TRBD1 or TRBD2 (5 bases each). The CDR3 contains 15 residues. Germline CDR1 is LGHNA and CDR2 is YNFKEQ.

About this clonotype itself: A read error may produce the germline difference seen at one junction end. V and J are TRBV2 and TRBJ1-3; a possible D gene is TRBD1 (6 bases). Germline CDR1 reads SNHLY; CDR2 reads FYNNEI. This CDR3 is built from 15 residues. The CDR3: CVSSTHRVPGNTIYF. The CDR3 nucleotides read TGTGTCAGCAGTACCCACAGGGTTCCGGGAAACACCATATATTTT.

In its sample, this clonotype was seen a few times. This chain uses TRBV3-1 with TRBJ2-3; 10 bases match TRBD2. The CDR3 has 16 amino acids. Germline loops: CDR1 LGHDT, CDR2 YNNKEL (reference sequence). With V trimmed by 2 bases and J by 2 bases, 4 bases remained unmatched. As DNA, the CDR3 is TGTGCCAGCAGCCAACGTAGCGGGGGGCTCACAGATACGCAGTATTTT. Translating it yields CASSQRSGGLTDTQYF.

This clonotype was counted a single time. This sequence joins TRBV6-2 or TRBV6-3 and TRBJ2-4; 10 nucleotides align to TRBD2. J was trimmed by 9 bases and V by 8 bases; bases with no gene match: 10. Germline V gene lookup returns CDR1 MNHEY and CDR2 SVGEGT. This CDR3 region has 14 residues. CDR3 in DNA: TGTGCCAGCGGGGAACAGGGACTAGCGAGCATTCAGTACTTC. Translation: CASGEQGLASIQYF.

This clonotype was counted a few times. V and J are TRBV10-3 and TRBJ1-2, with 7 bases that match TRBD1. The germline CDR1 and CDR2 sequences are ENHRY and SYGVKD. This CDR3 is 15 amino acids long. Germline trimming cut 9 bases from V and 5 bases from J; bases unmatched to any gene: 15. CDR3 bases: TGTGCCATTGTGGATACCGACAGGGCCACGTATGGCTACACCTTC. Its translation: CAIVDTDRATYGYTF.

The chain couples TRBV7-9 to TRBJ2-5; TRBD2 agrees at 13 bases. The V segment lost 5 bases and the J segment 4 bases; nucleotides outside the gene matches: 7. The CDR3 runs 16 residues. Germline V gene lookup returns CDR1 SEHNR and CDR2 FQNEAQ (reference sequence). CDR3 coding DNA: TGTGCCAGCAGCCTCACTAGCGGGGGGGCATCAGAGACCCAGTACTTC. Translated: CASSLTSGGASETQYF.

CDR3 DNA sequence: TGCGCCAGCAGCGCCTACAGGGGAGACACTGAAGCTTTCTTT. This translates into CASSAYRGDTEAFF. J is TRBJ1-1 and V is TRBV5-1; 7 nucleotides line up with TRBD1. Looked up from germline, CDR1 is SGHRS and CDR2 is YFSETQ. V trimming: 4 bases; J trimming: 3 bases; junction bases outside the gene matches: 6. The CDR3 has 14 amino acids.

This clonotype was seen only a few times. This chain uses TRBV7-2 with TRBJ2-5; tentatively, D is TRBD2 (5 bases). Germline V gene lookup returns CDR1 SGHTA and CDR2 FQGNSA. The V end was cut by 6 bases, the J end by 5 bases, with 13 bases between. The CDR3 is made up of 13 amino acids. The chain's CDR3 is CASRTGGGETQYF. CDR3 sequence (DNA): TGTGCCAGCAGGACGGGTGGCGGGGAGACCCAGTACTTC.

The chain uses TRBV20-1 and TRBJ2-3; 7 bases align to TRBD2. Germline V gives CDR1 DFQATT, CDR2 SNEGSKA (reference sequence). Losses at the gene ends were 7 bases for V and 4 bases for J; bases not matched to a gene: 11. This CDR3 region has 14 residues. The CDR3 region has the DNA TGCAGTGTCCCCCGCGGGGGTCAATCAGATACGCAGTATTTT. It translates to CSVPRGGQSDTQYF.

The CDR3 bases are TGTGCCAGTAGTTCTAGCGGGGGGGCCGGCAAAAACATTCAGTACTTC. As protein: CASSSSGGAGKNIQYF. This chain connects TRBV19 to TRBJ2-4; 12 bases match TRBD2. Trimming cost V 5 bases and J 3 bases; bases outside gene matches: 5. CDR1 and CDR2 from the germline V gene are LNHDA and SQIVND (reference sequence). This CDR3 comprises 16 residues.

This clonotype is labeled as medium-sized. The rearrangement joins TRBV7-2 to TRBJ2-2; 9 bases match TRBD2. V shed 3 bases and J 4 bases; nucleotides not matched to a gene: 6. This CDR3 contains 16 residues. Germline CDR1 is SGHTA and CDR2 is FQGNSA. As DNA, the CDR3 is TGTGCCAGCAGCTTTCTTAGCGGGGGCCGCACCGGGGAGCTGTTTTTT. Protein product: CASSFLSGGRTGELFF.

In this sample, this clonotype turned up a few times. The chain links TRBV27 to TRBJ1-2; D unresolved. The V and J ends lost 5 bases and 7 bases respectively, with 20 bases between them. The CDR3 runs to 15 residues. Germline assignment: CDR1 MNHEY and CDR2 SMNVEV (reference sequence). DNA of the CDR3: TGTGCCAGCAGTCCCCGGACGGAGGGCAGAGGTGGCTACACCTTC. Encoded protein: CASSPRTEGRGGYTF.

The V and J genes are TRBV29-1 and TRBJ2-5, with 7 bases fitting TRBD2. V gave up 6 bases and J gave up 5 bases; unmatched junction bases: 6. The CDR3 is 12 residues long. The germline gives CDR1 SQVTM, CDR2 ANQGSEA. CDR3 coding DNA: TGCAGCGTGGGGTGGGGGGGTGAGACCCAGTACTTC. Translated: CSVGWGGETQYF.

A word on this clonotype: One base away lies a much larger clone, so this may be a sequencing read error. This CDR3 fails to terminate in the conserved phenylalanine or tryptophan, so it likely reflects a read error. The V and J genes are TRBV12-3 or TRBV12-4 and TRBJ2-5; D is perhaps TRBD2 (7 bases). The CDR3 contains 14 residues. Trimming removed 2 bases from V and 4 bases from J, with 11 bases in between. In nucleotides, the CDR3 is TGTGCCAGCAGTTTACGGGGGGCCTTAGAGACCCAGTACATC. Translating it yields CASSLRGALETQYI.

This clonotype was observed a few times. V and J are TRBV7-9 and TRBJ2-3; tentative D call: TRBD2 (6 bases). The V end lost 5 bases, the J end lost 4 bases, and 16 bases lay between the germline ends. Germline V gene data show CDR1 as SEHNR and CDR2 as FQNEAQ (reference sequence). The CDR3 has 15 residues. The CDR3 nucleotides are TGTGCCAGCAGCCGACTTGACGGCGGGGCAGATACGCAGTATTTT. Translating gives CASSRLDGGADTQYF.

This clonotype came up a few times. The rearrangement uses TRBV2 and TRBJ2-3, with 10 positions matching TRBD1. The CDR3 length is 15 residues. CDR1 and CDR2 from the germline V gene are SNHLY and FYNNEI. J lost 5 bases, V lost 4 bases, and 6 bases had no gene match. The DNA of the CDR3 is TGTGCCAGCAGTGGAGGACAGGGGGTGAAAGATACGCAGTATTTT. It codes for CASSGGQGVKDTQYF. The whole variable domain, remainder taken from reference TRBV2 and TRBJ2-3, is EPEVTQTPSHQVTQMGQEVILRCVPISNHLYFYWYRQILGQKVEFLVSFYNNEISEKSEIFDDQFSVERPDGSNFTLKIRSTKLEDSAMYFCASSGGQGVKDTQYFGPGTRLTVL.